Each of the 16 T cell receptor beta chains below was sequenced from the same sample in a study of identical twins. TCRdb ran MiXCR on the 5' RACE reads and lists one entry per CDR3 protein. The profile shows approximately 600,000 distinct CDR3 sequences, just under 10% of them singletons. This sample was also put to use in a study of yellow fever vaccine responses in identical twins.

Sequences were obtained from PBMCs. Receptor source: a woman younger than 30 in good health.

This clonotype was counted between two and nine times. V and J are TRBV5-1 and TRBJ1-1; D might be TRBD1 (5 bases). V lost 0 bases, J lost 7 bases, and 16 bases lay in between. The CDR3 consists of 15 residues. Germline CDR1 SGHRS, CDR2 YFSETQ. The CDR3, as DNA: TGCGCCAGCAGCTTGGTGGTGGCAGGGTCGGGTGAAGCTTTCTTT. Its protein is CASSLVVAGSGEAFF.

V is TRBV6-6 and J is TRBJ2-7; D is uncertain. V was cut by 4 bases and J by 5 bases, with 6 bases left in between. The germline gives CDR1 MNHNY, CDR2 SVGAGI (reference sequence). This CDR3 comprises 11 residues. CDR3 coding DNA: TGTGCCAGCAGTTCTCCGGACGAGCAGTACTTC. Translated, it gives CASSSPDEQYF.

Many counts were recorded for this clonotype. The chain is built from TRBV20-1 and TRBJ2-2, with D possibly matching TRBD1 (6 bases). V shed 1 base and J shed 3 bases, with 15 bases lying between them. Germline CDR1 and CDR2: DFQATT and SNEGSKA (reference sequence). CDR3 length: 16 residues. This CDR3 is CSARGPGQVYTGELFF. The CDR3 DNA reads TGCAGTGCTAGAGGGCCGGGACAAGTATACACCGGGGAGCTGTTTTTT.

The chain carries TRBV5-6 and TRBJ2-3, with D perhaps TRBD1 or TRBD2 (5 bases each). Trimming shortened V by 5 bases and J by 2 bases, and 18 bases separated the two germline ends. The CDR3 is 16 residues long. Germline values: CDR1 SGHDT, CDR2 YYEEEE. The CDR3 nucleotides are TGTGCCAGCAGACAAGCCGGGACGGGAATCACAGATACGCAGTATTTT. Amino acids: CASRQAGTGITDTQYF.

The sample holds many counts of this clonotype. The chain combines TRBV20-1 with TRBJ2-1, with TRBD2 matching 9 bases. CDR1 is DFQATT and CDR2 is SNEGSKA in the germline V gene (reference sequence). The CDR3 length is 12 residues. The junction had 6 bases not matched to a gene; V was cut back by 6 bases and J by 9 bases. CDR3 amino acids: CSAGTSFPEQFF. The CDR3 DNA follows: TGCAGTGCAGGGACTAGCTTCCCTGAGCAGTTCTTC.

This clonotype was observed a handful of times. The chain employs TRBV6-1 and TRBJ2-3; 9 bases align to TRBD1. This CDR3 contains 14 residues. Germline-derived CDR1 and CDR2 are MNHNS and SASEGT. Trimming removed 4 bases from V and 6 bases from J; junction bases left unmatched: 5. The CDR3 DNA reads as TGTGCCAGCAGTGTGGGACAGGGAGCGGATACGCAGTATTTT. Its protein is CASSVGQGADTQYF.

This clonotype has at least ten counts. The gene calls are TRBV14 and TRBJ2-1; 7 bases match TRBD1. The germline V gene has CDR1 SGHDN and CDR2 FVKESK. The CDR3 runs to 14 residues. With V trimmed by 3 bases and J by 8 bases, 7 bases remained unmatched. CDR3 nucleotide sequence: TGTGCCAGCAGCCACCTGCGAGGGGGCGATGAGCAGTTCTTC. Its translation: CASSHLRGGDEQFF.

There are many counts of this clonotype. The chain uses TRBV7-9 and TRBJ2-7; D unclear. Germline V lookup: CDR1 SEHNR, CDR2 FQNEAQ (reference sequence). V was clipped by 4 bases and J by 1 base, with 11 bases between them. The CDR3 is 14 amino acids. The CDR3 is CASSSDGRSYEQYF. CDR3 DNA sequence: TGTGCCAGCAGCTCCGACGGCAGGTCCTACGAGCAGTACTTC.

The table lists this clonotype with a few counts. The rearrangement joins TRBV7-2 to TRBJ1-6; D remains unclear. Germline loops: CDR1 SGHTA, CDR2 FQGNSA. V gave up 5 bases and J gave up 0 bases, with 8 bases separating them. This CDR3 is built from 15 residues. Here the CDR3 DNA reads TGTGCCAGCAGCCCCCTGAGCTCCTATAATTCACCCCTCCACTTT. Translating it yields CASSPLSSYNSPLHF.

In its sample, this clonotype was seen many times. The chain recombines TRBV18 with TRBJ2-1, with 10 bases lining up with TRBD1. Germline V gene data show CDR1 as KGHSH and CDR2 as LQKENI. V dropped 6 bases and J dropped 8; count of bases not matched to a gene: 10. The length of the CDR3 is 15 residues. The CDR3 DNA follows: TGTGCCAGCTCCCCAGCCGGACAGGGGGTCGATGAGCAGTTCTTC. Amino acid sequence: CASSPAGQGVDEQFF.

This clonotype appeared a few times. The chain employs TRBV12-3 or TRBV12-4 and TRBJ2-3, with D possibly being TRBD2 (6 bases). The V end lost 3 bases, the J end lost 2 bases, and 15 bases lay between the germline ends. This CDR3 region has 16 residues. This chain's CDR3 is CASSLGGRLDTDTQYF. The CDR3 DNA follows: TGTGCCAGCAGTTTGGGAGGTCGGCTTGACACAGATACGCAGTATTTT.

The chain links TRBV2 to TRBJ2-7, with a possible D match to TRBD1 (6 bases). Germline loops: CDR1 SNHLY, CDR2 FYNNEI. The CDR3 extends over 13 amino acids. The V end was cut by 6 bases, the J end by 7 bases, with 16 bases between. CDR3 coding DNA: TGTGCCAGCAGGCGGACAGCCATTGGTGAGCAGTACTTC. Its translation: CASRRTAIGEQYF.

This clonotype occurred a few times. This chain joins TRBV5-1 and TRBJ2-7, with 8 bases matching TRBD1. V dropped 10 bases and J dropped 2; count of bases not matched to a gene: 8. There are 13 residues in the CDR3. Germline loops: CDR1 SGHRS, CDR2 YFSETQ. The CDR3 coding sequence is TGCGCCTCGGGGGAGGACAGGGCCTACGAGCAGTACTTC. The encoded protein is CASGEDRAYEQYF.

The chain uses TRBV27 and TRBJ1-1; D possibly corresponds to TRBD1 (6 bases). Germline values: CDR1 MNHEY, CDR2 SMNVEV (reference sequence). V shed 1 base and J shed 0 bases, with 15 bases lying between them. CDR3 length: 17 residues. Written as DNA, the CDR3 is TGTGCCAGCAGTTTATTTAGGGGGGGCCGGATGAACACTGAAGCTTTCTTT. This codes for CASSLFRGGRMNTEAFF.

In this sample, this clonotype turned up a few times. The chain links TRBV4-2 to TRBJ2-5; TRBD2 matches 10 bases. The trim removed 2 bases at V and 0 bases at J, leaving 9 bases unmatched. The CDR3 extends over 18 amino acids. In germline, CDR1 is LGHNA, CDR2 YNFKEQ. The CDR3 loop reads CASSQPSPGLAHQETQYF. The DNA of the CDR3 is TGTGCCAGCAGCCAACCCTCTCCGGGACTAGCGCACCAAGAGACCCAGTACTTC.

This clonotype has ten or more counts. The DNA of the CDR3 is TGTGCCAGCACGCCTTATACAGGGAACCTGATGACCTACGAGCAGTACTTC. This gives the protein CASTPYTGNLMTYEQYF. This chain uses TRBV7-9 with TRBJ2-7; weak D call: TRBD1 (6 bases). Trimming removed 7 bases from V and 2 bases from J, with 24 bases in between. The CDR3 totals 17 residues. Germline V gene lookup returns CDR1 SEHNR and CDR2 FQNEAQ (reference sequence).